What follows are 12 T cell receptor beta chains derived from one specimen sequenced in a study of blood T cell repertoires in COVID-19 (dated by TCRdb to between 2020 and 2021). To prepare the library, the immunoSEQ multiplex PCR assay was applied. What TCRdb holds here is the immuneACCESS table cut down to in-frame rearrangements. Part of the clones is not present; checked against another copy, under half of the missing clones reflect an unresolved V gene, and the others are unexplained. Within this sample are about 140,000 clones, with roughly 80% of them counted one time only. The ten largest make up 16% of the sample. The source material was peripheral blood. These receptors were collected from a man in his fifties with acute or convalescent COVID-19.

The chain has TRBV30 and TRBJ1-5; 7 bases map to TRBD1. CDR1 is GTSNPN, CDR2 SVGIG, per germline (reference sequence). V lost 3 bases, J lost 1 base, and 6 bases stayed unmatched. This CDR3 region has 15 residues. In DNA, the CDR3 is TGTGCCTGGAGCGGAGGGACAGCGAGCAATCAGCCCCAGCATTTT. The encoded protein is CAWSGGTASNQPQHF. The full variable domain, with the rest looked up from reference TRBV30 and TRBJ1-5, is SQTIHQWPATLVQPVGSPLSLECTVEGTSNPNLYWYRQAAGRGLQLLFYSVGIGQISSEVPQNLSASRPQDRQFILSSKKLLLSDSGFYLCAWSGGTASNQPQHFGDGTRLSIL.

The chain combines TRBV4-1 with TRBJ1-2; D is possibly TRBD1 (5 bases). Germline V lookup: CDR1 MGHRA, CDR2 YSYEKL. The CDR3 is 13 residues long. V gave up 0 bases and J gave up 8 bases, with 10 bases separating them. Written as DNA, the CDR3 is TGCGCCAGCAGCCAAGAGGACATACGCGGCTACACCTTC. It encodes CASSQEDIRGYTF.

This clone was counted once. The CDR3 DNA reads TGTGCCAGCAGTTATAAAGGGGACTTGAACACCGGGGAGCTGTTTTTT. Its protein product is CASSYKGDLNTGELFF. The chain recombines TRBV6-6 with TRBJ2-2, with a possible D match to TRBD2 (6 bases). The CDR3 is made up of 16 amino acids. Trimming pared 3 bases from V and 1 base from J, leaving 12 bases between. Germline V gives CDR1 MNHNY, CDR2 SVGAGI (reference sequence).

The chain couples TRBV29-1 to TRBJ2-5; 8 bases are shared with TRBD1. The CDR3 is 11 residues long. V trimming: 7 bases; J trimming: 5 bases; junction bases outside the gene matches: 3. Per germline, CDR1 SQVTM and CDR2 ANQGSEA. The CDR3 sequence is CSDRGIETQYF. As DNA, the CDR3 is TGCAGCGACAGGGGGATCGAGACCCAGTACTTC.

The CDR3: CASSIDHGGGLETQYF. CDR3 nucleotides: TGTGCCAGTAGTATAGATCACGGGGGGGGCCTAGAGACCCAGTACTTC. The chain combines TRBV19 with TRBJ2-5; 8 positions agree with TRBD2. Trimming at V came to 0 bases and at J to 4 bases, leaving 7 bases not matched to a gene. CDR1 and CDR2 (germline): LNHDA, SQIVND (reference sequence). The CDR3 contains 16 residues.

The chain combines TRBV5-1 with TRBJ2-5; maybe TRBD1 (6 bases). Between the trimmed V and J ends, which lost 2 bases and 5 bases, there was a span of 19 bases. Germline CDR1 is SGHRS and CDR2 is YFSETQ. CDR3 length equals 16 residues. In DNA form, the CDR3 reads TGCGCCAGCAGCTTAAGGGGACACCCGGTGGGGGAGACCCAGTACTTC. Translating it yields CASSLRGHPVGETQYF.

This rearrangement joins TRBV5-6 to TRBJ2-7, with 7 bases lining up with TRBD2. This CDR3 is built from 15 residues. Germline values: CDR1 SGHDT, CDR2 YYEEEE. The junction had 7 bases not matched to a gene; V was cut back by 2 bases and J by 2 bases. The DNA of the CDR3 is TGTGCCAGCAGCTTCTGGGGGAGCGGGGCCTACGAGCAGTACTTC. Amino acids: CASSFWGSGAYEQYF. Variable domain in full (rest from reference TRBV5-6 and TRBJ2-7): DAGVTQSPTHLIKTRGQQVTLRCSPKSGHDTVSWYQQALGQGPQFIFQYYEEEERQRGNFPDRFSGHQFPNYSSELNVNALLLGDSALYLCASSFWGSGAYEQYFGPGTRLTVT.

The genes are TRBV5-1 and TRBJ2-3, with TRBD1 matching 8 bases. The germline gives CDR1 SGHRS, CDR2 YFSETQ. This CDR3 spans 15 amino acids. J gave up 0 bases and V 5 bases, and 5 bases lay outside the gene matches. The chain's CDR3 is CASREQGASTDTQYF. CDR3 coding DNA: TGCGCCAGCAGGGAGCAGGGGGCGAGCACAGATACGCAGTATTTT.

V and J are TRBV2 and TRBJ1-6, with no clear D. The CDR3 runs to 15 residues. V gave up 6 bases and J gave up 3 bases, with 12 bases separating them. Germline V CDR1 and CDR2: SNHLY, FYNNEI. CDR3 amino acids: CASSLHEDYNSPLHF. CDR3 in DNA: TGTGCCAGCAGCCTTCATGAGGACTATAATTCACCCCTCCACTTT.

The chain is built from TRBV30 and TRBJ2-3; the D is unclear. V was shortened by 8 bases and J by 3 bases, with 9 bases between the two germline ends. Looked up from germline, CDR1 is GTSNPN and CDR2 is SVGIG (reference sequence). This CDR3 has 11 residues. The CDR3 loop reads CAAALTDTQYF. Here the CDR3 DNA reads TGTGCCGCGGCCCTAACAGATACGCAGTATTTT.

This chain links TRBV14 with TRBJ2-1; 12 bases align to TRBD2. Losses at the gene ends were 4 bases for V and 15 bases for J; bases not matched to a gene: 10. Per the germline V gene, CDR1 is SGHDN and CDR2 is FVKESK. This CDR3 comprises 14 residues. For the CDR3, the DNA is TGTGCCAGCAGCCCTCGACTAGCGGGGGCTGACGCGTTCTTC. Residues: CASSPRLAGADAFF.

The chain uses TRBV6-2 or TRBV6-3 and TRBJ2-1, with 7 bases fitting TRBD2. Germline trimming cut 4 bases from V and 6 bases from J; bases unmatched to any gene: 6. This CDR3 contains 14 residues. CDR1 MNHEY and CDR2 SVGEGT come from the germline V gene. CDR3 residues: CASSWGGMSNEQFF. Written as DNA, the CDR3 is TGTGCCAGCAGTTGGGGGGGGATGTCCAATGAGCAGTTCTTC.